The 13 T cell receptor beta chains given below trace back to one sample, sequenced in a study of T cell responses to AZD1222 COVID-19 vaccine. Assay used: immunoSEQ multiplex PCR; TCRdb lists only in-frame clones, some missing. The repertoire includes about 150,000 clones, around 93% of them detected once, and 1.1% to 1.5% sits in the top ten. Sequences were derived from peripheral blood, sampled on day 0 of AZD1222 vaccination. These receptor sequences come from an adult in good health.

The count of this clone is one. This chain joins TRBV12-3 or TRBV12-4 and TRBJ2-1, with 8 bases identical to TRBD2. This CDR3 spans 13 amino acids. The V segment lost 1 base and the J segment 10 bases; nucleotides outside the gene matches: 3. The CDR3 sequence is CASSLGLASEQFF. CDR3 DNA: TGTGCCAGCAGTTTAGGACTAGCGAGCGAGCAGTTCTTC.

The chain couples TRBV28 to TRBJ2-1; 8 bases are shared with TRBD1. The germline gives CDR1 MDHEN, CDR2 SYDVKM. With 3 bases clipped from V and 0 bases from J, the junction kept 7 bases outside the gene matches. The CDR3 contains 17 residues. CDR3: CASSFLWQGASYNEQFF. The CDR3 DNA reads TGTGCCAGCAGTTTTCTCTGGCAGGGGGCCTCCTACAATGAGCAGTTCTTC.

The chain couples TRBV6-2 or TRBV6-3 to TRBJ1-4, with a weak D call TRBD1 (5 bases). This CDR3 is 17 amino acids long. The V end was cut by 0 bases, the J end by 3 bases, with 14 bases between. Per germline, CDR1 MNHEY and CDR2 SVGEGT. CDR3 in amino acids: CASSYSKHRPANEKLFF. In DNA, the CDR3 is TGTGCCAGCAGTTACTCGAAACACAGGCCCGCTAATGAAAAACTGTTTTTT.

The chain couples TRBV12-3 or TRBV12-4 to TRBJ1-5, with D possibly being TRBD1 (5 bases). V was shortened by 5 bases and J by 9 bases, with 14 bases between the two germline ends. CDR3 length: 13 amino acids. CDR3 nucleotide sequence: TGTGCCAGCAGTCTTCAGGGACTCGGGCCCCAGCATTTT. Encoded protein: CASSLQGLGPQHF.

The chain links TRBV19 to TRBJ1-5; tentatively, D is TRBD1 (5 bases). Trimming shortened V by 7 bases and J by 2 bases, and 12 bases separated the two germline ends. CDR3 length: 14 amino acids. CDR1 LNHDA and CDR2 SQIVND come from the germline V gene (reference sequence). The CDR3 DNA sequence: TGTGCCAGTACGTGGACGGGGGGCAATCAGCCCCAGCATTTT. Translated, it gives CASTWTGGNQPQHF.

This CDR3 is CASSLGQGAGNTIYF. The CDR3 nucleotides read TGTGCCAGCAGCTTAGGACAGGGGGCTGGAAACACCATATATTTT. V and J are TRBV7-9 and TRBJ1-3; TRBD1 matches at 9 bases. Germline values: CDR1 SEHNR, CDR2 FQNEAQ (reference sequence). The CDR3 runs 15 residues. J was trimmed by 2 bases and V by 1 base; bases with no gene match: 0.

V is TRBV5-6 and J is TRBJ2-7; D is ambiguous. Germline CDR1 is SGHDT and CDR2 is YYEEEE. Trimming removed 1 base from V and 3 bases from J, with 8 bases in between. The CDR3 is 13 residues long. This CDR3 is CASSLPDFYEQYF. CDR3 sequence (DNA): TGTGCCAGCAGCTTGCCGGATTTCTACGAGCAGTACTTC. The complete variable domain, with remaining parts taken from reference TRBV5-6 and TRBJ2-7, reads DAGVTQSPTHLIKTRGQQVTLRCSPKSGHDTVSWYQQALGQGPQFIFQYYEEEERQRGNFPDRFSGHQFPNYSSELNVNALLLGDSALYLCASSLPDFYEQYFGPGTRLTVT.

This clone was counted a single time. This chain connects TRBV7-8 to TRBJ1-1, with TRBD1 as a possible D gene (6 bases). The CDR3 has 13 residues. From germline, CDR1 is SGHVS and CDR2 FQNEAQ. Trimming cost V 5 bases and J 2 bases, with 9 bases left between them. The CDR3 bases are TGTGCCAGCAGCACAGGGCCAAACACTGAAGCTTTCTTT. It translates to CASSTGPNTEAFF.

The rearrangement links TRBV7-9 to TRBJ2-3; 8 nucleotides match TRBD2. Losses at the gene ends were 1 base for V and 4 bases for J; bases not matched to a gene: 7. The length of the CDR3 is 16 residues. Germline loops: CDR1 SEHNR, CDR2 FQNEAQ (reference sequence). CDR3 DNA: TGTGCCAGCAGCTTAGACGCGGGGGGCAGAGCAGATACGCAGTATTTT. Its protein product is CASSLDAGGRADTQYF.

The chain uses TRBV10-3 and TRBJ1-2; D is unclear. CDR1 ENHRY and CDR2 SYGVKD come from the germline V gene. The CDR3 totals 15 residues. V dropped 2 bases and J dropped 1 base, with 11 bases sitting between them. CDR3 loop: CAISEGRNFNYGYTF. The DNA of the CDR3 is TGTGCCATCAGTGAGGGACGGAATTTTAACTATGGCTACACCTTC.

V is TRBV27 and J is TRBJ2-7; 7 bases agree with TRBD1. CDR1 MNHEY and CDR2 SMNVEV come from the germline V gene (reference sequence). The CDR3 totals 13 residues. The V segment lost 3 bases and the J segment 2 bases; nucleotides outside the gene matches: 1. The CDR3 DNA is TGTGCCAGCAGTTTTGACAGGGCCTACGAGCAGTACTTC. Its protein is CASSFDRAYEQYF.

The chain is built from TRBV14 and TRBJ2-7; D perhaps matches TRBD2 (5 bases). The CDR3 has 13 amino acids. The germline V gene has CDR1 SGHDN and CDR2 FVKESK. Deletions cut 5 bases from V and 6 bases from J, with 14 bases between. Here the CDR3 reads CASSYSGFGEQYF. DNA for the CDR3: TGTGCCAGCAGCTACAGCGGCTTTGGCGAGCAGTACTTC.

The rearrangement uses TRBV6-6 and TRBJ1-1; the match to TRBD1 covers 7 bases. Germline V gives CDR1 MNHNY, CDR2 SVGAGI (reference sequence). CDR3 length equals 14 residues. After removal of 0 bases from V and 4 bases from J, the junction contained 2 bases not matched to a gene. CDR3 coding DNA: TGTGCCAGCAGTTACTCGCAGGGGGTCACTGAAGCTTTCTTT. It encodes CASSYSQGVTEAFF.